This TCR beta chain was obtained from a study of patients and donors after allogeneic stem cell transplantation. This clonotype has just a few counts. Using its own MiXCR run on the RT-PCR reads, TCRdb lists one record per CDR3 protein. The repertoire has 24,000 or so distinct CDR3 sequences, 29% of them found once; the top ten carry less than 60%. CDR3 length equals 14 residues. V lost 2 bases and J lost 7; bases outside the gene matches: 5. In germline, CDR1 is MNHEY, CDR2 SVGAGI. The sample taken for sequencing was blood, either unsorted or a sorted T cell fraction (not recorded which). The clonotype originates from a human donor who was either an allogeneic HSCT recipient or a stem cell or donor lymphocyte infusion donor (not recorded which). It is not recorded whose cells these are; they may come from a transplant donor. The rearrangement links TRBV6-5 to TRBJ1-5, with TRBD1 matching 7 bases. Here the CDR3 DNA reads TGTGCCAGCAGTTACAACAGGGGAGAACAGCCCCAGCATTTT. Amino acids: CASSYNRGEQPQHF.